This entry describes one T cell receptor (beta chain). This specimen belongs to a study of T-cell reconstitution after alpha-beta-depleted transplantation in children. J gave up 3 bases and V 5 bases, and 11 bases lay outside the gene matches. The CDR3 runs to 16 residues. Germline-derived CDR1 and CDR2 are SEHNR and FQNEAQ (reference sequence). Preparing the TCRbeta library involved the use of unique molecular identifiers. MiXCR, applied by TCRdb to the PCR reads, yields one record per CDR3 protein. This repertoire shows hundreds of thousands of distinct CDR3 sequences, about 12% found once; its top ten account for 0.75% to 0.85%.

This receptor was taken from a girl aged 2-10 years with congenital amegakaryocytic thrombocytopenia, due to receive a stem cell transplant. The gene calls are TRBV7-9 and TRBJ2-7, with 9 bases fitting TRBD1. Sequenced here: PBMCs, sampled before TCRalphabeta/CD19-depleted stem cell transplant. CDR3 loop: CASSPLTGQGYYEQYF. CDR3 nucleotide sequence: TGTGCCAGCAGCCCCCTAACGGGACAGGGCTACTACGAGCAGTACTTC.